This T cell receptor beta chain was observed in a study of T cells expressing NK-cell markers. Whole-study results and caveats: In more than five donors, dominant CD3+CD56+NKG2C+ clones formed about 1.0-7.5% of CD8+ cells. HCMV specificity of expanded NKG2C+ T cell clones remained unclear.

Each CDR3 protein gets one entry in TCRdb, which reprocessed the 5' RACE reads and gives no DNA. The sample data list approximately 460,000 distinct CDR3 sequences. The CDR3 is 14 residues long. Germline CDR1 SQVTM, CDR2 ANQGSEA. About this clonotype: Antigen: not known.

Sample: blood T cells: a sorted CD56 or NKG2C T cell subset, CD4+ or CD8+ T cells, or bulk PBMC T cells (not recorded which). The source is a woman between 18 and 70 years old in good health. The chain links TRBV29-1 to TRBJ1-2; TCRdb returns TRBD1, unconfirmable since there is no DNA. CDR3 sequence reads: CSVVIGQGGYGYTF.